This is a list of T cell receptor beta chains from one sample in a study of immune evolution from preneoplasia to lung adenocarcinoma. TCRdb keeps only in-frame clones here, not all; method: immunoSEQ multiplex PCR. This sample has some 8,000 clones; approximately 77% occur once, and the top ten carry 11%. Sequencing input: FFPE lung adenocarcinoma in situ tissue. These TCRs come from a donor of 70 years or more with lung adenocarcinoma. Some clones in this sample may be carry-over from other donors' samples. Each CDR3 is given with its conserved first and last residue.

TRBV6-6,TRBJ1-3,CASRQGLFGNTIYF
TRBV6-1,TRBJ1-5,CASSETGDNQPQHF
TRBV28,TRBJ1-2,CASSYRGGFYGYTF
TRBV4-1,TRBJ2-5,CASSQDNEEETQYF
TRBV18,TRBJ2-7,CASSPPGRHRTYEQYF
TRBV19,TRBJ2-1,CASSPRTVFRNEQFF
TRBV6-4,TRBJ2-3,CASSPSATDTQYF
TRBV5-8,TRBJ2-5,CASRSSRETQYF
TRBV30,TRBJ1-4,CAWSRDSEGEKLFF
TRBV19,TRBJ2-6,CASSIDSLSGANVLTF
TRBV6-1,TRBJ1-6,CASSEGGSPLHF
TRBV5-1,TRBJ2-6,CASRTSGAGANVLTF
TRBV5-1,TRBJ2-2,CASSALMGGTGELFF
TRBV30,TRBJ1-5,CAWSLGGGHQPQHF
TRBV14,TRBJ2-1,CASSRAGQQFF
TRBV7-2,TRBJ1-2,CASSPQGQGNYGYTF
TRBV2,TRBJ2-3,CASSEALAGASTDTQYF
TRBV10-2,TRBJ2-1,CASSERYEQFF
TRBV18,TRBJ1-5,CASSGVRDQPQHF
TRBV29-1,TRBJ2-7,CSVGEGHEQYF
TRBV6-6,TRBJ1-1,CASKPAGHQNTEAFF
TRBV30,TRBJ2-2,CAWSVVGELFF
TRBV4-1,TRBJ1-2,CASSPTVGDSNYGYTF
TRBV29-1,TRBJ2-7,CSVLVAGRYEQYF
TRBV9,TRBJ1-6,CASSVTVQGNSPLHF
TRBV5-1,TRBJ2-3,CASSRGDRGRNLADTQYF
TRBV19,TRBJ1-5,CASSPGMVGSNVPQHF
TRBV6-6,TRBJ1-1,CASSYSGGGTEAFF
TRBV28,TRBJ2-1,CASSSQVLIYNEQFF
TRBV10-2,TRBJ1-1,CASSEIYGSAEAFF
TRBV19,TRBJ1-5,CASSIEGMGNQPQHF
TRBV7-2,TRBJ2-7,CASSNSLTGGYEQYF
TRBV2,TRBJ1-5,CASSQGAGGGQPQHF
TRBV11-3,TRBJ2-1,CASSLVSLDYNEQFF
TRBV7-6,TRBJ2-3,CASSMTLPGDTQYF
TRBV12-5,TRBJ1-3,CASGLDNEGGNTIYF
TRBV19,TRBJ1-1,CASEDRTNTEAFF
TRBV5-6,TRBJ2-7,CASSSTGVTYEQYF
TRBV6-5,TRBJ1-1,CASTELGGIGTEAFF
TRBV29-1,TRBJ1-1,CSVDRGAANTEAFF
TRBV28,TRBJ2-7,CASRPSGVKYEQYF
TRBV11-2,TRBJ2-7,CASSIGTGAYEQYF
TRBV11-1,TRBJ1-4,CASSLGGYEEKLFF
TRBV28,TRBJ2-2,CASNAFANTGELFF
TRBV14,TRBJ1-4,CASSQDGWWNEKLFF
TRBV5-1,TRBJ1-3,CASSSGTVSGNTIYF
TRBV2,TRBJ2-3,CASRQGGTDTQYF
TRBV28,TRBJ1-5,CASSLGGLGTGVSNQPQHF
TRBV7-9,TRBJ1-5,CASSLNLQPQHF
TRBV4-1,TRBJ2-6,CASSLGWSGANVLTF
TRBV12-5,TRBJ1-4,CASTGSTNEKLFF
TRBV6-6,TRBJ2-7,CASRGRTGTYVQYF
TRBV30,TRBJ2-2,CAWSHGYGELFF
TRBV18,TRBJ1-1,CASPPPDRALNTEAFF
TRBV4-1,TRBJ1-2,CASSQAGYGYTF
TRBV18,TRBJ1-2,CASSPEGGGYTF
TRBV6-1,TRBJ2-7,CASSDRGRAGEQYF
TRBV10-2,TRBJ2-1,CASSVVTSRYNEQFF
TRBV6-5,TRBJ2-7,CASSQRQGSYEQYF